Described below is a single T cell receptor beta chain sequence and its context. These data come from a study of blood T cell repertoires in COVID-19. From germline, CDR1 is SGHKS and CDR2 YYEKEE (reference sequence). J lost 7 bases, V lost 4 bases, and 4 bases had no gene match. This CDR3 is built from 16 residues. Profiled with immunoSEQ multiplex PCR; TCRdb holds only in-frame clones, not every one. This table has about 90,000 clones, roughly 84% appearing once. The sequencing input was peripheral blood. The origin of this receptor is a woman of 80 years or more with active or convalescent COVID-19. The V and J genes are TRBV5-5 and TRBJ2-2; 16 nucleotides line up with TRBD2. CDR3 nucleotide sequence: TGTGCCAGCAGCCTGGGACTAGCGGGAGGGGTCGGGGAGCTGTTTTTT. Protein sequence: CASSLGLAGGVGELFF. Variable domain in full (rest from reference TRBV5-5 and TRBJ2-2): DAGVTQSPTHLIKTRGQQVTLRCSPISGHKSVSWYQQVLGQGPQFIFQYYEKEERGRGNFPDRFSARQFPNYSSELNVNALLLGDSALYLCASSLGLAGGVGELFFGEGSRLTVL.